These 20 T cell receptor beta chains originate from one sample sequenced in a study of blood T cell repertoires in COVID-19. TCRdb's table, derived via immunoSEQ multiplex PCR, lists solely in-frame clones and lacks some. The sample yields more than 200,000 clones, around nine tenths seen once. Sequenced: PBMCs or T cells enriched from blood (not recorded which). The source is a man aged 25-45 years in a cohort exposed to, infected with or recovered from COVID-19 (not recorded which).

The J gene is TRBJ1-5, the V gene TRBV11-3; TRBD1 is a possible D gene (5 bases). With 2 bases removed from V and 3 bases from J, the gap between germline ends came to 14 bases. CDR3 length: 16 residues. From germline, CDR1 is SGHNT and CDR2 YENEEA. The CDR3 region is CASSLPRGGNNQPQHF. The CDR3 nucleotides are TGTGCCAGCAGCTTACCCCGGGGGGGTAACAATCAGCCCCAGCATTTT.

This chain uses TRBV19 with TRBJ1-5; D unclear. Germline CDR1 is LNHDA and CDR2 is SQIVND (reference sequence). CDR3 length: 14 amino acids. V shed 7 bases and J shed 1 base, with 11 bases lying between them. Here the CDR3 reads CASTRVLSNQPQHF. CDR3 bases: TGTGCCAGTACGAGGGTTTTAAGCAATCAGCCCCAGCATTTT.

The chain combines TRBV6-6 with TRBJ2-1, with TRBD2 matching over 8 bases. After removal of 5 bases from V and 8 bases from J, the junction contained 14 bases not matched to a gene. Germline CDR1 and CDR2: MNHNY and SVGAGI (reference sequence). CDR3 length equals 16 residues. As DNA, the CDR3 is TGTGCCAGCAGTCCCTTACATCGGGAGGGGGGCTATGAGCAGTTCTTC. It yields the protein CASSPLHREGGYEQFF.

The CDR3 spells CASGDYGYTF. CDR3 coding DNA: TGTGCCAGTGGAGACTATGGCTACACCTTC. The chain links TRBV19 to TRBJ1-2; D is ambiguous. The CDR3 loop spans 10 amino acids. Trimming stripped 8 bases from V and 3 bases from J, with 4 bases between. Germline V CDR1 and CDR2: LNHDA, SQIVND (reference sequence). The whole variable domain, remainder taken from reference TRBV19 and TRBJ1-2, is DGGITQSPKYLFRKEGQNVTLSCEQNLNHDAMYWYRQDPGQGLRLIYYSQIVNDFQKGDIAEGYSVSREKKESFPLTVTSAQKNPTAFYLCASGDYGYTFGSGTRLTVV.

The genes are TRBV11-2 and TRBJ1-3; no firm D call. Germline V gene data show CDR1 as SGHAT and CDR2 as FQNNGV. The length of the CDR3 is 14 residues. With 1 base removed from V and 0 bases from J, the gap between germline ends came to 4 bases. CDR3 sequence (DNA): TGTGCCAGCAGCTTAGGTATCTCTGGAAACACCATATATTTT. Its protein is CASSLGISGNTIYF.

The V and J genes are TRBV5-1 and TRBJ2-5; D may be TRBD1 (6 bases). The CDR3 has 15 residues. The V and J ends lost 4 bases and 3 bases respectively, with 16 bases between them. Germline assignment: CDR1 SGHRS and CDR2 YFSETQ. The CDR3: CASSPTGRTEETQYF. In nucleotides, the CDR3 is TGCGCCAGCAGCCCTACGGGACGGACAGAAGAGACCCAGTACTTC.

The chain links TRBV7-6 to TRBJ2-7, with TRBD1 matching 9 bases. Germline CDR1 SGHVS, CDR2 FNYEAQ. The junction had 8 bases not matched to a gene; V was cut back by 5 bases and J by 6 bases. CDR3 length: 14 residues. The DNA for the CDR3 is TGTGCCAGCAGCGGGACGGGACAGGGCGCCGAGCAGTACTTC. As protein: CASSGTGQGAEQYF.

This chain links TRBV14 with TRBJ1-2; 9 nucleotides align to TRBD1. The germline V gene has CDR1 SGHDN and CDR2 FVKESK. Trimming at V came to 0 bases and at J to 0 bases, leaving 8 bases not matched to a gene. There are 18 residues in the CDR3. The CDR3 region is CASSQDRHRGPTNYGYTF. CDR3 DNA sequence: TGTGCCAGCAGCCAAGATCGGCACAGGGGGCCGACTAACTATGGCTACACCTTC.

The rearrangement links TRBV6-2 or TRBV6-3 to TRBJ2-3; a weak D match, TRBD1 (7 bases). CDR1 and CDR2 (germline): MNHEY, SVGEGT. The CDR3 loop spans 16 amino acids. The V end was cut by 5 bases, the J end by 3 bases, with 18 bases between. CDR3 coding DNA: TGTGCCAGCAGTCAGGTCCAGGGGGGCGGAACAGATACGCAGTATTTT. It is translated as CASSQVQGGGTDTQYF.

The chain is built from TRBV28 and TRBJ2-7; the match to TRBD2 covers 10 bases. The CDR3 is 15 amino acids. Germline V gene lookup returns CDR1 MDHEN and CDR2 SYDVKM. The trim removed 3 bases at V and 2 bases at J, leaving 4 bases unmatched. The chain's CDR3 is CASSFLTSGAYEQYF. In DNA, the CDR3 is TGTGCCAGCAGTTTCCTCACTAGCGGGGCCTACGAGCAGTACTTC. Complete variable domain (other parts from reference TRBV28 and TRBJ2-7): DVKVTQSSRYLVKRTGEKVFLECVQDMDHENMFWYRQDPGLGLRLIYFSYDVKMKEKGDIPEGYSVSREKKERFSLILESASTNQTSMYLCASSFLTSGAYEQYFGPGTRLTVT.

This chain joins TRBV3-1 (or the pseudogene TRBV3-2) and TRBJ2-7; a possible D gene is TRBD1 (5 bases). CDR3 size: 14 residues. Trimming took 5 bases from V and 2 from J, leaving 13 bases between them. Germline CDR1 LGHDT, CDR2 YNNKEL (reference sequence). The CDR3 DNA reads TGTGCCAGCAGCTGGGCCCAGGGAACCTACGAGCAGTACTTC. It is translated as CASSWAQGTYEQYF.

In its sample, this clone was seen a few times. J is TRBJ2-1 and V is TRBV4-1; 10 nucleotides line up with TRBD2. Germline V gene data show CDR1 as MGHRA and CDR2 as YSYEKL. The CDR3 spans 16 residues. The junction had 3 bases not matched to a gene; V was cut back by 1 base and J by 3 bases. The CDR3 loop is CASSQGGLAVYNEQFF. CDR3 in DNA: TGCGCCAGCAGCCAAGGAGGACTAGCGGTCTACAATGAGCAGTTCTTC.

This clone was detected only once. V and J are TRBV2 and TRBJ1-5, with 7 positions matching TRBD1. Trimming took 6 bases from V and 0 from J; bases not matched to a gene: 8. The length of the CDR3 is 16 residues. CDR1 and CDR2 from the germline V gene are SNHLY and FYNNEI. The CDR3 DNA reads TGTGCCAGCAGCGTGACAGGGTTTCGTAGCAATCAGCCCCAGCATTTT. Translating gives CASSVTGFRSNQPQHF.

The gene calls are TRBV5-1 and TRBJ1-6; D ambiguous. The V end was cut by 0 bases, the J end by 7 bases, with 11 bases between. CDR1 is SGHRS and CDR2 is YFSETQ in the germline V gene. The CDR3 is 15 residues long. The CDR3 spells CASSLAGIRNSPLHF. CDR3 sequence (DNA): TGCGCCAGCAGCTTGGCCGGGATCAGAAATTCACCCCTCCACTTT.

This sequence joins TRBV4-1 and TRBJ2-7; TRBD1 agrees at 10 bases. This CDR3 is built from 16 residues. Losses at the gene ends were 0 bases for V and 7 bases for J; bases not matched to a gene: 9. Germline lookup yields CDR1 MGHRA and CDR2 YSYEKL. The chain's CDR3 is CASSQETGGDHKEQYF. The CDR3, as DNA: TGCGCCAGCAGCCAAGAGACAGGGGGCGACCACAAGGAGCAGTACTTC.

The chain uses TRBV27 and TRBJ2-2, with D possibly being TRBD1 (6 bases). Trimming stripped 5 bases from V and 6 bases from J, with 10 bases between. Per germline, CDR1 MNHEY and CDR2 SMNVEV (reference sequence). The CDR3 runs 13 residues. In nucleotides, the CDR3 is TGTGCCAGCAGTCCAGGGGTTCCCGGGGAGCTGTTTTTT. It specifies CASSPGVPGELFF.

The chain carries TRBV6-5 and TRBJ1-2, with a possible D match to TRBD1 (6 bases). The CDR3 loop spans 13 amino acids. Germline CDR1 reads MNHEY; CDR2 reads SVGAGI. V lost 4 bases to trimming and J lost 5 bases, with 11 bases between them. The CDR3 DNA reads TGTGCCAGCAGTTCGGACAGAACTTATGGCTACACCTTC. Translated, it gives CASSSDRTYGYTF.

This clone was detected only once. This rearrangement joins TRBV27 to TRBJ1-6, with 8 nucleotides matching TRBD1. Trimming took 6 bases from V and 7 from J; bases not matched to a gene: 5. Germline CDR1 and CDR2: MNHEY and SMNVEV (reference sequence). This CDR3 is built from 14 residues. The CDR3 DNA is TGTGCCAGCAGACTAAGACAGGGGAATTCACCCCTCCACTTT. Protein sequence: CASRLRQGNSPLHF.

This sequence joins TRBV7-6 and TRBJ2-5; D remains unclear. The CDR3 is 16 amino acids. Germline V lookup: CDR1 SGHVS, CDR2 FNYEAQ. Trimming stripped 5 bases from V and 0 bases from J, with 16 bases between. The CDR3 DNA reads as TGTGCCAGCAGCCCGGGTCGAGGCAGCGACCAAGAGACCCAGTACTTC. Protein product: CASSPGRGSDQETQYF.

The V gene is TRBV7-8, the J gene TRBJ2-3, with 9 nucleotides matching TRBD2. V gave up 5 bases and J gave up 4 bases; unmatched junction bases: 10. This CDR3 spans 16 amino acids. Looked up from germline, CDR1 is SGHVS and CDR2 is FQNEAQ. The CDR3 DNA reads TGTGCCAGCAGCCCCTTCTTAGCGGGAGACGCAGATACGCAGTATTTT. Amino acid sequence: CASSPFLAGDADTQYF.